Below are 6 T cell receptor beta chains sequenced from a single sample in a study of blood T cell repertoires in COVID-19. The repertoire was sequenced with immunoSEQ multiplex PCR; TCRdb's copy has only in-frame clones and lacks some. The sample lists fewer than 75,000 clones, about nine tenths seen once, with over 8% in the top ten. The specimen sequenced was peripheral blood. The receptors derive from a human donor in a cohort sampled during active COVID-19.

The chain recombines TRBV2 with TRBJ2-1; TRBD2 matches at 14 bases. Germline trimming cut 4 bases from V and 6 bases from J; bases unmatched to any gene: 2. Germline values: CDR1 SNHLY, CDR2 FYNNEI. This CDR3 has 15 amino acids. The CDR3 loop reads CASSATSGRGNEQFF. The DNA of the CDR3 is TGTGCCAGCAGTGCGACTAGCGGGAGGGGCAATGAGCAGTTCTTC.

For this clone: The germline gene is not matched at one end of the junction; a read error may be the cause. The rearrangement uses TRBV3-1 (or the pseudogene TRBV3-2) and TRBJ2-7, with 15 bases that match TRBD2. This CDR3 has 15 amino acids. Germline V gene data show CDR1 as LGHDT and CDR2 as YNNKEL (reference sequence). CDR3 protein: CASSQVFGLAGGTHF. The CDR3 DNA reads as TGTGCCAGCAGCCAAGTTTTTGGACTAGCGGGAGGGACCCACTTC.

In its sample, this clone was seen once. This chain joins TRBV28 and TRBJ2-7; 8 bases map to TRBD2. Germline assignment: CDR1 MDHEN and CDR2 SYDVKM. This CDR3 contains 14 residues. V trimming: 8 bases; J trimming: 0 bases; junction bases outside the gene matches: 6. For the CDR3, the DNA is TGTGCCAGCGGTGTAGCGGGGAGCTCCTACGAGCAGTACTTC. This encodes CASGVAGSSYEQYF.

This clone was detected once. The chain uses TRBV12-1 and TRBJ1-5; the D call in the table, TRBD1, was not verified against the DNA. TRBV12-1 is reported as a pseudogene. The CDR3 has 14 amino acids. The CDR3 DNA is TGTGCCAGCAGCTTCGGACAGAGCAATCAGCCCCAGCATTTT. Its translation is CASSFGQSNQPQHF.

CDR3 sequence (DNA): TGTGCCAGCAGCGTAGGCGTGACTAGCGGACACAATGAGCAGTTCTTC. This translates into CASSVGVTSGHNEQFF. V gene TRBV9 combines with J gene TRBJ2-1; 9 bases are a match to TRBD2. The CDR3 sequence is 16 residues long. With V trimmed by 0 bases and J by 5 bases, 6 bases remained unmatched. The germline gives CDR1 SGDLS, CDR2 YYNGEE.

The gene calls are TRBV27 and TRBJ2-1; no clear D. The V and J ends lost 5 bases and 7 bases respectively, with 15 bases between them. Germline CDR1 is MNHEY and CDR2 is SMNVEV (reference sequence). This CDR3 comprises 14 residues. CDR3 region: CASSPNTQRNEQFF. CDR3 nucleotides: TGTGCCAGCAGTCCGAATACGCAGAGGAATGAGCAGTTCTTC.